The T cell receptor (beta chain) under discussion was sequenced for a study of OX40 agonist ivuxolimab in advanced cancers. Overall study context: Males comprised 70% to 90% of the group, whose mean age was 60 years (range roughly 23 to 90).

Worth noting for this clone: The target antigen is unknown.

This CDR3 is built from 14 residues. Germline V CDR1 and CDR2: MNHNS, SASEGT. V shed 4 bases, J shed 0 bases, and the junction held 3 bases outside the gene matches. Study findings and constraints: Within 6 weeks, CD4+ and CD8+ blood T cells expanded clonally at 0.1 to 3.0 mg/kg.

Clones were read by immunoSEQ multiplex PCR, and TCRdb kept only the in-frame ones, dropping some. Here the sample spans about 78,000 clones, roughly 92% being singletons. The chain joins TRBV6-1 to TRBJ2-7; 7 nucleotides agree with TRBD1. Source: CD4+ or CD8+ T cells sorted from blood, taken in a trial of the OX40 agonist ivuxolimab. The receptor was isolated from an adult with an advanced solid tumor such as melanoma, head and neck, liver or kidney cancer. CDR3 in DNA: TGTGCCAGCAGTGGGGCAGGGGGCTCCTACGAGCAGTACTTC. Its translation: CASSGAGGSYEQYF.